This section outlines one T cell receptor beta chain sequence together with its context. Its antigen is unknown. Per-base qualities were not stored, and no clone one base away is much larger. The meaning of the sample's treatment or condition label: allogeneic hematopoietic cell transplantation with graft depleted of TCRalphabeta T cells and CD19 B cells. The children who served as transplant recipients had been given grafts of TCRalphabeta/CD19-depleted allogeneic hematopoietic cells. There are 15 amino acids in the CDR3, from cysteine to phenylalanine inclusive. Only the CDR3 DNA stays, 45 bases, in frame from base 1. The germline V gene encodes CDR1 SGHRS and CDR2 YFSETQ. The junction shows trimming of 0 bases on V and 0 bases on J, and the gene matches do not reach 2 bases of it. The data were taken from a study of T-cell reconstitution after alpha-beta-depleted transplantation in children (dated by TCRdb to the mid-2010s). The study in broad terms: The study quantitatively tracked T-cell immune reconstitution after TCRalphabeta/CD19-depleted allogeneic hematopoietic cell transplantation in children using TCR repertoire profiling. Overall results and qualifications from the work: In some patients, high TCRbeta diversity at day 60 was attributed to recipient T cells and intrathymic progenitors that had survived conditioning. The apparently early recovery of alphabetaT-cell counts about two months after transplant reportedly depended on only several hundred rapidly expanded clones that came from non-depleted graft cells. Over the following months the frequencies of hyperexpanded clones went down, and after one year T-cell counts and TCRbeta diversity were mostly credited to newly produced T cells.

Receptor libraries were prepared by PCR. Data came from an Illumina HiSeq 2500. TCR libraries were prepared with molecular barcoding, using unique molecular identifiers to normalize TCRbeta repertoire quantification. In TCRdb, the public reads were trimmed at Q25 with fastp and aligned with MiXCR, with productive beta chains retained. CDR3 protein sequences are deduplicated, and each keeps its most common genes and DNA. This sample lists about 300,000 distinct CDR3 sequences; 9.5% to 13% were detected once. The ten largest clones represent around 7.6% of the sample. This TCR derives from a boy under two years old with acute myeloid leukemia, due to receive a stem cell transplant. The sequence is built from TRBV5-1 and TRBJ1-1; 7 central bases correspond to TRBD1. The sample in question was PBMCs, obtained before TCRalphabeta/CD19-depleted stem cell transplant. The CDR3 reads as follows: CASSLDRGMNTEAFF. The DNA reads TGCGCCAGCAGCTTGGACAGGGGAATGAACACTGAAGCTTTCTTT.